This T cell receptor beta chain was sequenced for a study of a mutant IDH1 vaccine in newly diagnosed glioma. Study details: With temozolomide cycles, or 4-6 weeks after radiotherapy alone, vaccination was started.

Time point given: week 5, during vaccination. The investigators gave 300 ug of mutant IDH1 20-mer peptide in each vaccine dose, together with topical imiquimod. Notes on this clone: Its antigen is undetermined.

TCRdb keeps only in-frame clones here, not all; method: immunoSEQ multiplex PCR. The sample carries about 58,000 clones, around 84% recorded once. In germline, CDR1 is SGHRS, CDR2 YFSETQ. Trimming cost V 1 base and J 3 bases, with 10 bases left between them. The CDR3 runs to 15 residues. This chain uses TRBV5-1 with TRBJ2-2; D gene unclear. The sequencing here drew on PBMCs, taken from a glioma patient whose treatment included an IDH1 peptide vaccine. The clonotype was recovered from a woman aged 45-65 years with glioma. The CDR3 region is CASSLLLGHTGELFF. DNA for the CDR3: TGCGCCAGCAGCTTGCTTCTAGGACACACCGGGGAGCTGTTTTTT. Full variable domain (remainder filled in from reference TRBV5-1 and TRBJ2-2): KAGVTQTPRYLIKTRGQQVTLSCSPISGHRSVSWYQQTPGQGLQFLFEYFSETQRNKGNFPGRFSGRQFSNSRSEMNVSTLELGDSALYLCASSLLLGHTGELFFGEGSRLTVL.